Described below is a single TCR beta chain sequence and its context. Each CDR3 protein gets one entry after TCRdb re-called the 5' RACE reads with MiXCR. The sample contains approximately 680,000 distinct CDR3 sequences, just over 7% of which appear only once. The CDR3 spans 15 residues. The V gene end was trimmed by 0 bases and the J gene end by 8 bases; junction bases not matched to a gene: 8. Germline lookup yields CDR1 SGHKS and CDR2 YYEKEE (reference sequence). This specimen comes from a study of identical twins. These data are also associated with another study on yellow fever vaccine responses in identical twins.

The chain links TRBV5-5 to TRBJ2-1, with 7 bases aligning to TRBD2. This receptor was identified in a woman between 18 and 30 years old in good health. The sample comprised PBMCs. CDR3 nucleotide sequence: TGTGCCAGCAGCTTGGGCCTGCGGGAGATCGATGAGCAGTTCTTC. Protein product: CASSLGLREIDEQFF.